A selection of T cell receptor beta chains follows, all from one sample in a study of T cells in Graves' hyperthyroidism and ophthalmopathy. One entry per CDR3 protein results from TCRdb running MiXCR on the multiplex PCR reads. The sample has some 350,000 distinct CDR3 sequences, more than 20% seen once. The sample comprised blood. The origin of the receptors is a man in his fifties or sixties with Graves' hyperthyroidism. CDR3s include the opening cysteine and the closing phenylalanine or tryptophan.

V gene: TRBV28; J gene: TRBJ2-7; CDR3 protein: CASSLSNYEQYF
V gene: TRBV27; J gene: TRBJ1-1; CDR3 protein: CASSLAGARTEAFF
V gene: TRBV2; J gene: TRBJ1-1; CDR3 protein: CASIRDRGRRNTEAFF
V gene: TRBV7-6; J gene: TRBJ2-7; CDR3 protein: CASSSRDRDEQYF
V gene: TRBV6-1; J gene: TRBJ2-6; CDR3 protein: CASTLGQGRANVLTF
V gene: TRBV19; J gene: TRBJ2-1; CDR3 protein: CASSRLGQPPYNEQFF
V gene: TRBV3-1; J gene: TRBJ2-7; CDR3 protein: CASSHSNREHEQYF
V gene: TRBV11-2; J gene: TRBJ1-4; CDR3 protein: CASSLETGASNEKLFF
V gene: TRBV11-2; J gene: TRBJ2-1; CDR3 protein: CDSSRTSGMYNAQFF
V gene: TRBV2; J gene: TRBJ2-1; CDR3 protein: CASIATSGKYNEQFF
V gene: TRBV6-1; J gene: TRBJ1-5; CDR3 protein: CASSDEYSNQPQHF
V gene: TRBV28; J gene: TRBJ2-7; CDR3 protein: CASSPRGLAYEQYF
V gene: TRBV7-7; J gene: TRBJ1-3; CDR3 protein: CASSLDRSSGNTIYF
V gene: TRBV4-1; J gene: TRBJ2-3; CDR3 protein: CASSQGREWGTDTQYF
V gene: TRBV4-1; J gene: TRBJ2-2; CDR3 protein: CASSQDVGELFF
V gene: TRBV20-1; J gene: TRBJ2-2; CDR3 protein: CSARDAGRAGELFF
V gene: TRBV20-1; J gene: TRBJ1-5; CDR3 protein: CSAREQGDQPQHF
V gene: TRBV6-1; J gene: TRBJ1-1; CDR3 protein: CASSIDRAGNTEAFF
V gene: TRBV19; J gene: TRBJ1-5; CDR3 protein: CASRTTTGGNQPQHF
V gene: TRBV20-1; J gene: TRBJ2-4; CDR3 protein: CSARVGLAGGLDAKNIQYF
V gene: TRBV5-1; J gene: TRBJ1-1; CDR3 protein: CASSTAKSEAFF
V gene: TRBV18; J gene: TRBJ2-1; CDR3 protein: CASSLGQGSQFF
V gene: TRBV7-2; J gene: TRBJ2-3; CDR3 protein: CASSSTGHPSDTQYF
V gene: TRBV7-3; J gene: TRBJ2-7; CDR3 protein: CASSLIPGSYEQYF
V gene: TRBV12-3/TRBV12-4; J gene: TRBJ2-7; CDR3 protein: CASSAGFYEQYF
V gene: TRBV12-3/TRBV12-4; J gene: TRBJ2-7; CDR3 protein: CASSLARAGVSNEQYF
V gene: TRBV27; J gene: TRBJ2-7; CDR3 protein: CASRGTGTYEQYF
V gene: TRBV29-1; J gene: TRBJ1-2; CDR3 protein: CSVDGNSNYGYTF
V gene: TRBV20-1; J gene: TRBJ1-4; CDR3 protein: CSASSYGVGEKLFF
V gene: TRBV4-1; J gene: TRBJ2-7; CDR3 protein: CASSVEQGAYYEQYF
V gene: TRBV29-1; J gene: TRBJ2-1; CDR3 protein: CSVMLAHEQFF
V gene: TRBV18; J gene: TRBJ2-3; CDR3 protein: CASSPESTDTQYF
V gene: TRBV6-1; J gene: TRBJ1-1; CDR3 protein: CASTQGPKGAFF
V gene: TRBV7-2; J gene: TRBJ2-5; CDR3 protein: CASSLVQGWVETQYF
V gene: TRBV6-4; J gene: TRBJ2-1; CDR3 protein: CASRESNNEQFF
V gene: TRBV30; J gene: TRBJ2-4; CDR3 protein: CAWSVRQGRNIQYF
V gene: TRBV7-8; J gene: TRBJ2-5; CDR3 protein: CASSFRTSGTQETQYF
V gene: TRBV6-1; J gene: TRBJ2-7; CDR3 protein: CASSKSSGLTFSEQYF